Given below is one T cell receptor beta chain in context. This clonotype was picked up a small number of times. Its specific antigen is unknown. No per-base quality is available; no much larger clone lies one base away. Trimming takes 6 bases from V and 2 bases from J, and the germline ends sit 10 bases apart. The germline V gene (reference sequence) yields LGHDT for CDR1 and YNNKEL for CDR2. CDR3 length: 13 amino acids, cysteine to phenylalanine. The DNA shown is the 39-base CDR3, in frame from base 1. These data originate in a study of blood T cells in healthy people across ages (dated by TCRdb to 2013 to 2016). Regarding the research as a whole: Template switching captured roughly one uniquely barcoded TCR beta cDNA molecule per two T cells in model experiments. Age-related changes in TCR beta repertoire diversity were measured in the study by deep sequencing normalized with unique cDNA molecular identifiers. Four age groups were formed from the donors: young (average approximately 15 years), middle-aged (less than 40), aged (about 62) and long-lived (roughly 81). Donors of different ages were randomly distributed across sequencing lanes to avoid experimental bias. The study analyzed two additional independent replicas of 1 million unique cDNA reads from the same blood draw for two donors, one aged 18 to 29 and one aged 80 or older.

Study-wide conclusions, independent of this receptor: The long-lived group showed more naive CD4+ T cells, fewer expanded clones and increased TCR diversity than the aged group, suggesting age selection. Total diversity estimates from one million sequenced T cells were considered lower bounds and underestimates. Observed TCR beta diversity per million T cells fell roughly linearly with age, and a significant reduction was already apparent by age about 36. Bulk unsorted PBMC profiling prevented conclusive comparison of naive and antigen-experienced compartments. Donor CMV infection status was unknown, potentially confounding age-related changes in expanded clonotypes. A strong correlation was found between observed TCR beta diversity and the percentage of naive T cells measured by flow cytometry.

The library was obtained by 5' RACE. Sequenced using an Illumina HiSeq 2500. A second roughly 7 to 12 cycle PCR used a sample-barcoded 5' primer and a J-beta primer mix. Each TCR beta cDNA molecule received a unique molecular identifier from a template-switch 5' adaptor carrying 12 random nucleotides. At least 3 million CDR3-containing paired-end reads were obtained from each sample. The Mint cDNA synthesis kit, primed by a TRBC-specific oligonucleotide, was used to synthesize first-strand cDNA from all RNA. Following uracil-DNA glycosylase treatment, all cDNA underwent a first 18-cycle PCR with the universal primers M1SS and BC2_uni_R. The published analysis was carried out like this. For normalization, 1 million high-quality reads were randomly selected from each sample, with every read carrying a distinct molecular identifier. Reads with shared molecular identifiers were discarded instead of being binned into consensus sequences. CDR3 identification, clonotype clustering and error correction used MiTCR with a Q25 quality threshold and the strictest error-elimination algorithm. Lower-bound total TCR beta diversity was estimated with a nonparametric unseen species model using Euler transformation. Starting from the raw public reads, TCRdb applied fastp trimming at Q25, assembled clones with MiXCR and retained in-frame beta chains. Every entry covers one CDR3 protein and lists the most common genes and DNA from its rows. The V and J calls were not made by the authors but by TCRdb's processing. This sample comprises fewer than 900,000 distinct CDR3 sequences, roughly two fifths of them detected only once. Jointly, the top ten make up under 25% of the sample.

The donors were 40 or so Caucasian individuals from Russia, aged roughly 6 to 100 years, who were systemically healthy. Roughly 9.5 milliliters of peripheral blood were drawn from each donor into EDTA-treated Vacutainer tubes. Ficoll-Paque density-gradient centrifugation was used to isolate PBMCs, with at least 7 million obtained per sample. Trizol reagent was used to extract total RNA from the PBMCs, yielding at least 6 micrograms per sample. For every donor, flow cytometry on a PBMC aliquot measured the percentage of naive CD45RAhigh/CD27high T cells. The chain is assembled from TRBV3-1 and TRBJ2-5; no D segment can be confidently identified. The sample was blood. The sequence was obtained from an older woman in good health. The nucleotide sequence reads TGTGCCAGCAGACCCCACCATCAAGAGACCCAGTACTTC. It specifies CASRPHHQETQYF.